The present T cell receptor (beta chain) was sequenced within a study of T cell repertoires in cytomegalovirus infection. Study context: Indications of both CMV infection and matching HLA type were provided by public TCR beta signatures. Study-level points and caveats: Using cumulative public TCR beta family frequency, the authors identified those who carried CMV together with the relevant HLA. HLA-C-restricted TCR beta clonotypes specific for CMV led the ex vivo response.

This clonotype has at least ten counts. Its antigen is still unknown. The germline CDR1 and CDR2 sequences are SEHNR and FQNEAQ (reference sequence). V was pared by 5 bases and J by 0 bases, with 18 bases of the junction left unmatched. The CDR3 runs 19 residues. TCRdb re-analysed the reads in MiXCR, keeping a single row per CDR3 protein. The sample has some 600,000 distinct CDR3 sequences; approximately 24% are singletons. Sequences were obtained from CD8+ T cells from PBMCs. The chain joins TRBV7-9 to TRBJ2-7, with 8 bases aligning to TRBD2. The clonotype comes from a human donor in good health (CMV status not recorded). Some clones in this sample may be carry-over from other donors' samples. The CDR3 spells CASSPGREPLVPSSYEQYF. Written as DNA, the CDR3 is TGTGCCAGCAGCCCCGGGAGGGAGCCCCTAGTTCCTAGCTCCTACGAGCAGTACTTC.